This TCR beta chain was retrieved from a study of T cells in Graves' hyperthyroidism and ophthalmopathy. There are many counts of this clonotype. There were TCR beta CDR3 regions amplified from RNA transcripts. Initially, a first-round RT-PCR of the TCR CDR3 employed the HTBI primer set. TCRdb independently ran MiXCR on the multiplex PCR reads; one entry per CDR3 protein. The data contain approximately 400,000 distinct CDR3 sequences, less than 20% of them singletons. This CDR3 region has 13 residues. Germline CDR1 reads DFQATT; CDR2 reads SNEGSKA (reference sequence). Losses at the gene ends were 6 bases for V and 3 bases for J; bases not matched to a gene: 8.

J is TRBJ2-7 and V is TRBV20-1; TRBD1 matches 7 bases. Sample: blood. The TCR originated in a woman younger than 35 with Graves' hyperthyroidism. The CDR3 sequence is CSADEGTVYEQYF. In nucleotides, the CDR3 is TGCAGTGCCGATGAAGGGACAGTCTACGAGCAGTACTTC.